A single sample is the source of the 21 T cell receptor beta chains below, sequenced in a study of cytomegalovirus exposure and HLA in healthy donors. It was with 60 Vbeta and 13 Jbeta primers that the PCR ran. Method: immunoSEQ multiplex PCR; TCRdb's copy keeps in-frame clones and lacks some. The profile shows about 150,000 clones, 70% to 90% of them singletons. The sequencing input was PBMCs. These receptors were obtained from a woman under 30 in good health and CMV-seronegative.

The chain links TRBV28 to TRBJ2-7, with TRBD1 matching over 9 bases. The CDR3 covers 13 residues. J gave up 2 bases and V 6 bases, and 2 bases lay outside the gene matches. Germline V gene sequence: CDR1 MDHEN, CDR2 SYDVKM. Here the CDR3 DNA reads TGTGCCAGCAGCAGACAGGGGGCCTACGAGCAGTACTTC. Protein: CASSRQGAYEQYF.

The chain carries TRBV6-5 and TRBJ1-2, with D possibly being TRBD1 (5 bases). This CDR3 is 15 amino acids long. Germline V gene lookup returns CDR1 MNHEY and CDR2 SVGAGI. Trimming stripped 5 bases from V and 8 bases from J, with 21 bases between. The CDR3 sequence: CASSPPPARGIGYTF. DNA for the CDR3: TGTGCCAGCAGTCCCCCCCCCGCTAGGGGTATCGGCTACACCTTC.

This CDR3 reads CASSPRGDTEAFF. DNA for the CDR3: TGTGCCAGTAGCCCCCGGGGGGACACTGAAGCTTTCTTT. The V and J genes are TRBV19 and TRBJ1-1; weak D call: TRBD1 (5 bases). V was clipped by 6 bases and J by 3 bases, with 11 bases between them. The CDR3 spans 13 residues. Germline V gene data show CDR1 as LNHDA and CDR2 as SQIVND (reference sequence). The full variable domain, in which reference TRBV19 and TRBJ1-1 provide the parts outside the CDR3, is DGGITQSPKYLFRKEGQNVTLSCEQNLNHDAMYWYRQDPGQGLRLIYYSQIVNDFQKGDIAEGYSVSREKKESFPLTVTSAQKNPTAFYLCASSPRGDTEAFFGQGTRLTVV.

V usage is TRBV28 and J usage is TRBJ1-2; 7 nucleotides match TRBD1. Germline V gives CDR1 MDHEN, CDR2 SYDVKM. V lost 6 bases and J lost 4; bases outside the gene matches: 8. CDR3 length equals 14 residues. The CDR3 here is CASSHKTGFYGYTF. For the CDR3, the DNA is TGTGCCAGCAGCCATAAGACAGGGTTCTATGGCTACACCTTC.

The V call is TRBV11-2, the J call TRBJ1-3, with TRBD1 as a possible D gene (5 bases). V was cut by 8 bases and J by 8 bases, with 16 bases left in between. Per the germline V gene, CDR1 is SGHAT and CDR2 is FQNNGV. There are 13 residues in the CDR3. The CDR3 bases are TGTGCCAGCTGCGTCGACAGACGGGACACCATATATTTT. As protein: CASCVDRRDTIYF.

This clone has just one count. The rearrangement joins TRBV4-1 to TRBJ2-5; D is possibly TRBD2 (6 bases). The CDR3 covers 17 residues. V was pared by 0 bases and J by 1 base, with 15 bases between. Germline CDR1 and CDR2: MGHRA and YSYEKL. The CDR3 DNA reads TGCGCCAGCAGCCAAGATCCGAGGGGACTGTTCCAAGAGACCCAGTACTTC. This encodes CASSQDPRGLFQETQYF.

The genes are TRBV10-2 and TRBJ2-1, with D possibly TRBD2 on 7 matching bases. This CDR3 has 14 amino acids. Germline V gene data show CDR1 as WSHSY and CDR2 as SAAADI. V lost 3 bases and J 8 bases, leaving 14 bases between the germline ends. The CDR3 coding sequence is TGCGCCAGCAGTGATAGGGGGGGGGCCGATGAGCAGTTCTTC. This codes for CASSDRGGADEQFF.

The CDR3 DNA is TGCGCCAGCAGCCACCAACACAGGGCCTACAATGAGCAGTTCTTC. It codes for CASSHQHRAYNEQFF. The genes are TRBV5-1 and TRBJ2-1, with D perhaps matching TRBD1 (6 bases). In germline, CDR1 is SGHRS, CDR2 YFSETQ. V dropped 4 bases and J dropped 2 bases, with 13 bases sitting between them. There are 15 residues in the CDR3.

This sequence joins TRBV4-1 and TRBJ2-5; 12 bases map to TRBD2. There are 16 residues in the CDR3. The J segment lost 4 bases and the V segment lost 3 bases, leaving 6 bases of the junction unmatched. Germline lookup yields CDR1 MGHRA and CDR2 YSYEKL. Here the CDR3 DNA reads TGCGCCAGCAGCCACCCAGGACTAGCGGGAAGAGAGACCCAGTACTTC. This encodes CASSHPGLAGRETQYF.

The sample holds one count of this clone. This chain links TRBV9 with TRBJ1-5, with a tentative D call TRBD1 (6 bases). Between the trimmed V and J ends, which lost 3 bases and 5 bases, there was a span of 12 bases. Germline lookup yields CDR1 SGDLS and CDR2 YYNGEE. This CDR3 is 14 amino acids long. The CDR3 DNA sequence: TGTGCCAGCAGCGAGGGACATCAAGATCAGCCCCAGCATTTT. Its protein is CASSEGHQDQPQHF.

The chain combines TRBV7-3 with TRBJ1-1, with a weak D call TRBD1 (5 bases). The V gene lost 6 bases and the J gene lost 1 base, with 9 bases spanning the gap. Germline CDR1 SGHTA, CDR2 FQGTGA. There are 13 residues in the CDR3. CDR3 in amino acids: CASSHDRNTEAFF. As DNA, the CDR3 is TGTGCCAGCAGTCATGACAGGAACACTGAAGCTTTCTTT.

V usage is TRBV5-1 and J usage is TRBJ2-7; TRBD2 matches 7 bases. Germline CDR1 is SGHRS and CDR2 is YFSETQ. The V segment lost 3 bases and the J segment 3 bases; nucleotides outside the gene matches: 9. The length of the CDR3 is 15 residues. This chain's CDR3 is CASSSWGGPNYEQYF. Here the CDR3 DNA reads TGCGCCAGCAGCTCTTGGGGAGGGCCTAACTACGAGCAGTACTTC.

The chain recombines TRBV2 with TRBJ2-2; a weak D match, TRBD2 (7 bases). CDR3 length: 15 residues. Trimming took 6 bases from V and 4 from J, leaving 15 bases between them. In germline, CDR1 is SNHLY, CDR2 FYNNEI. DNA of the CDR3: TGTGCCAGCAGGGGGGCGGGGGACATCACCGGGGAGCTGTTTTTT. It specifies CASRGAGDITGELFF.

The chain joins TRBV19 to TRBJ2-3; D possibly corresponds to TRBD2 (5 bases). The CDR3 contains 14 residues. Trimming cost V 8 bases and J 5 bases, with 17 bases left between them. Per germline, CDR1 LNHDA and CDR2 SQIVND (reference sequence). CDR3 in amino acids: CASSKPGVRDTQYF. CDR3 DNA sequence: TGTGCCAGTTCGAAGCCCGGGGTGAGAGATACGCAGTATTTT.

As for this clone: A read error may produce the germline difference seen at one junction end. This chain uses TRBV7-9 with TRBJ2-1; TRBD2 matches 8 bases. Germline lookup yields CDR1 SEHNR and CDR2 FQNEAQ (reference sequence). This CDR3 contains 16 residues. The CDR3 nucleotides are TGTTCCAGCAGCCCCCTCGGTAGCGGGATGGGGATTGAGCAGTTCTTC. It encodes CSSSPLGSGMGIEQFF.

V and J are TRBV30 and TRBJ1-6; D uncertain. Per germline, CDR1 GTSNPN and CDR2 SVGIG (reference sequence). CDR3 length equals 12 residues. V was pared by 0 bases and J by 9 bases, with 6 bases between. Here the CDR3 DNA reads TGTGCCTGGAGTGTTAGCTCTTCACCCCTCCACTTT. Its translation is CAWSVSSSPLHF.

The chain joins TRBV29-1 to TRBJ2-5; TRBD1 matches 9 bases. The CDR3 sequence is 16 residues long. Germline V gives CDR1 SQVTM, CDR2 ANQGSEA. V was clipped by 4 bases and J by 5 bases; unmatched bases: 14. CDR3: CSVGVDRGFWWETQYF. The CDR3 DNA reads as TGCAGCGTTGGAGTGGACAGGGGCTTTTGGTGGGAGACCCAGTACTTC.

This rearrangement joins TRBV7-2 to TRBJ1-5, with D unresolved. Germline CDR1 reads SGHTA; CDR2 reads FQGNSA. V was cut by 4 bases and J by 3 bases, with 10 bases left in between. The CDR3 extends over 14 amino acids. CDR3 nucleotide sequence: TGTGCCAGCAGCTCGCGCCTCTTCAATCAGCCCCAGCATTTT. This sequence encodes CASSSRLFNQPQHF.

A single count supports this clone. J is TRBJ2-1 and V is TRBV14; maybe TRBD1 (6 bases). Trimming removed 3 bases at V and 12 bases at J, with 9 bases between. CDR3 length: 11 residues. Germline V lookup: CDR1 SGHDN, CDR2 FVKESK. The CDR3 DNA is TGTGCCAGCAGCCACGGACAGTTGCAGTTCTTC. Protein sequence: CASSHGQLQFF.

V is TRBV6-5 and J is TRBJ1-5, with a weak D call TRBD1 (5 bases). This CDR3 is built from 13 residues. The germline V gene encodes CDR1 MNHEY and CDR2 SVGAGI. V was cut by 5 bases and J by 4 bases, with 9 bases left in between. The CDR3 here is CASSLRGNQPQHF. The CDR3, as DNA: TGTGCCAGCAGTCTGCGGGGGAATCAGCCCCAGCATTTT.

V gene TRBV19 combines with J gene TRBJ2-1, with 10 bases identical to TRBD2. This CDR3 region has 15 residues. The germline CDR1 and CDR2 sequences are LNHDA and SQIVND (reference sequence). CDR3 loop: CAASPLAGVYNEQFF. The CDR3 DNA reads TGTGCTGCTTCCCCGCTAGCGGGAGTCTACAATGAGCAGTTCTTC.